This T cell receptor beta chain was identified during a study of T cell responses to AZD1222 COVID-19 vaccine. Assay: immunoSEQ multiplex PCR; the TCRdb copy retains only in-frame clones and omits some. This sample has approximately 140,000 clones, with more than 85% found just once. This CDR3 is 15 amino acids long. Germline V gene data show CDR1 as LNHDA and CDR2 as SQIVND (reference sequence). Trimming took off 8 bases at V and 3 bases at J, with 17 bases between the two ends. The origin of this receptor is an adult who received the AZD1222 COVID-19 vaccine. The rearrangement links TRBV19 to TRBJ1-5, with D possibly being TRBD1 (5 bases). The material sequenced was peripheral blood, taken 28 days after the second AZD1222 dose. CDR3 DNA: TGTGCCAGTGCTGGGGCCACGGGGAACAATCAGCCCCAGCATTTT. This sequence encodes CASAGATGNNQPQHF.